This T cell receptor beta chain came from a study of blood T cell repertoires in COVID-19. Study summary: Spain, Italy and the United States supplied samples that represented acute and convalescent COVID-19. From T cells, B-cell-depleted T cells, or PBMCs came the material, which was cDNA or gDNA.

Measured with immunoSEQ multiplex PCR; TCRdb has only the in-frame clones, and not every one. Of a few hundred thousand clones listed, over 75% are singletons. This clone showed up just a few times. Participant-given clinical history determined each cohort assignment. Per germline, CDR1 SGHDT and CDR2 YYEEEE. The CDR3 spans 18 residues. Trimming left V 0 bases short and J 0 bases short, with 13 bases between. This clonotype was sampled from a woman younger than 30 in a cohort exposed to, infected with or recovered from COVID-19 (not recorded which). Sequenced input: PBMCs or T cells enriched from blood (not recorded which). The V call is TRBV5-6, the J call TRBJ2-6; maybe TRBD1 (6 bases). Here the CDR3 reads CASSLVGATLSGANVLTF. The CDR3 coding sequence is TGTGCCAGCAGCTTGGTGGGGGCTACACTCTCTGGGGCCAACGTCCTGACTTTC.